This TCR beta chain originates from a study of blood T cell repertoires in COVID-19. As for the study in general: Researchers got acute and convalescent COVID-19 samples from the United States, Italy and Spain. PBMCs, B-cell-depleted T cells, or T cells were the source of the cDNA or gDNA that made up the material.

Per the authors' pipeline: From reference gene primer amplification, estimates of nucleated cell counts were derived. TCRdb's copy holds only in-frame clones and misses some; the assay was immunoSEQ multiplex PCR. The V and J calls and clone size were taken over from that table, and D and trimming were inferred from the DNA. The repertoire holds about 81,000 clones, with roughly 88% as singletons. Input material: peripheral blood. The receptor was isolated from a human donor in a cohort sampled during active COVID-19.

This CDR3 reads CASSRPGGRNEQYF. CDR3 nucleotide sequence: TGTGCCAGCAGCCGACCTGGGGGGAGGAACGAGCAGTACTTC. This chain uses TRBV28 with TRBJ2-7, with a possible D match to TRBD2 (6 bases). V was trimmed by 6 bases and J by 5 bases, leaving 17 bases between them. Germline-derived CDR1 and CDR2 are MDHEN and SYDVKM. The CDR3 sequence is 14 residues long.